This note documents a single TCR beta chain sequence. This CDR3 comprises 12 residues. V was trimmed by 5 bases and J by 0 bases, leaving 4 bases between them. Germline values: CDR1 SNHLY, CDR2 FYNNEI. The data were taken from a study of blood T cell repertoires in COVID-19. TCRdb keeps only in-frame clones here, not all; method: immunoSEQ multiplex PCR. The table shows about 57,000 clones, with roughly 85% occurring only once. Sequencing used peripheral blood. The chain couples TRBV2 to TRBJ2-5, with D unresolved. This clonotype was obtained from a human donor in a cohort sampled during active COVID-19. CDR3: CASSQDQETQYF. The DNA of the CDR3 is TGTGCCAGCAGTCAGGACCAAGAGACCCAGTACTTC.